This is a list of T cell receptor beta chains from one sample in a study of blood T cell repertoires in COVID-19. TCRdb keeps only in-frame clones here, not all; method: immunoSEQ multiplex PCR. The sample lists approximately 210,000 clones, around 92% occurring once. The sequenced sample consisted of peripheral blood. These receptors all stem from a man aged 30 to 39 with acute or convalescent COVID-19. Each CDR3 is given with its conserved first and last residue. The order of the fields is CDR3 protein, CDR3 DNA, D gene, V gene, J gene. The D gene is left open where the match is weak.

CASSPGQGRANYGYTF	TGTGCCAGCTCACCGGGACAGGGAAGAGCTAACTATGGCTACACCTTC	TRBD1	TRBV18	TRBJ1-2
CASSLFSGLTDTQYF	TGTGCCAGCAGCTTATTTAGCGGTCTCACAGATACGCAGTATTTT	-	TRBV7-8	TRBJ2-3
CASSYRDRWTEAFF	TGTGCCAGTAGTTACCGGGACAGATGGACTGAAGCTTTCTTT	TRBD1	TRBV19	TRBJ1-1
CASSPRTGGDGSGYTF	TGTGCCAGCAGCCCACGAACAGGTGGAGATGGGTCTGGCTACACCTTC	-	TRBV2	TRBJ1-2
CSVDDPGTGFTDTEAFF	TGCAGCGTTGACGATCCAGGGACAGGGTTTACGGACACTGAAGCTTTCTTT	TRBD1	TRBV29-1	TRBJ1-1
CASSPGQGFVQPQHF	TGTGCCAGCAGCCCGGGACAGGGTTTTGTTCAGCCCCAGCATTTT	TRBD1	TRBV9	TRBJ1-5
CAKLPHNRGQETQYF	TGCGCCAAGCTCCCACATAACAGGGGGCAAGAGACCCAGTACTTC	TRBD1	TRBV5-1	TRBJ2-5
CASGYGTGDTEAFF	TGTGCTAGTGGTTACGGGACAGGGGACACTGAAGCTTTCTTT	TRBD1	TRBV12-5	TRBJ1-1
CASSQYKEGQVLNEKLFF	TGTGCCAGCAGCCAATACAAAGAAGGACAGGTCCTAAATGAAAAACTGTTTTTT	TRBD1	TRBV14	TRBJ1-4
CAWSSGMHQPQHF	TGTGCCTGGAGTTCCGGGATGCATCAGCCCCAGCATTTT	-	TRBV30	TRBJ1-5
CASSVVAGGKETQYF	TGTGCCAGCAGCGTAGTGGCAGGGGGCAAAGAGACCCAGTACTTC	TRBD1	TRBV9	TRBJ2-5
CASSLGTTEAFF	TGTGCCAGCAGCTTGGGGACAACAGAAGCTTTCTTT	-	TRBV11-2	TRBJ1-1
CASSSLPKTYEQYF	TGTGCCAGCAGTTCGCTCCCTAAAACCTACGAGCAGTACTTC	-	TRBV28	TRBJ2-7
CASSSSSGDTQYF	TGTGCCAGCAGTTCGTCGAGTGGAGATACGCAGTATTTT	-	TRBV12-3/TRBV12-4	TRBJ2-3
CASSDSGLAGPKFF	TGTGCCAGCAGTGACTCGGGACTAGCGGGACCCAAGTTCTTC	TRBD2	TRBV25-1	TRBJ2-1
CASSYYLQSDEQFF	TGTGCCAGCAGTTACTACTTACAGTCAGATGAGCAGTTCTTC	-	TRBV6-2/TRBV6-3	TRBJ2-1
CASSQEYGGFNQPQHF	TGCGCCAGCAGCCAAGAGTATGGGGGGTTCAATCAGCCCCAGCATTTT	-	TRBV4-1	TRBJ1-5
CASSYSGTGTGEQYF	TGTGCCAGCAGTTACTCCGGGACAGGGACCGGCGAGCAGTACTTC	TRBD1	TRBV6-5	TRBJ2-7
CASSFDPGGTYGYTF	TGTGCCAGCAGCTTTGACCCGGGGGGAACTTATGGCTACACCTTC	-	TRBV7-3	TRBJ1-2